This T cell receptor (beta chain) derives from a study of cytomegalovirus exposure and HLA in healthy donors. This clone was found a few times. Its antigen remains unidentified. CDR1 is MGHRA and CDR2 is YSYEKL in the germline V gene. V was shortened by 0 bases and J by 5 bases, with 17 bases between the two germline ends. This CDR3 contains 16 residues. PCR primers comprised 60 Vbeta and 13 Jbeta primers. Here immunoSEQ multiplex PCR was the method, and the copy in TCRdb shows in-frame clones only, minus some. The sample carries about 120,000 clones, over 8.5% recorded once. General study findings and limits: In an earlier analysis, most TCR beta V segments were productive about 87% or about 30% of the time.

This rearrangement joins TRBV4-1 to TRBJ2-7, with D tentatively TRBD2 (5 bases). Sequences were obtained from PBMCs. This sequence originates from a woman in her thirties or forties in good health and CMV-seropositive. The CDR3 region is CASSQDSTGFEDEQYF. Written as DNA, the CDR3 is TGCGCCAGCAGCCAAGATAGTACGGGGTTTGAAGACGAGCAGTACTTC.